This T cell receptor beta chain was captured in a study of T cell responses to AZD1222 COVID-19 vaccine. Trimming left V 0 bases short and J 9 bases short, with 7 bases between. The CDR3 spans 12 residues. Per germline, CDR1 SGHRS and CDR2 YFSETQ. The data were produced by immunoSEQ multiplex PCR, yet TCRdb's version contains in-frame clones alone and is incomplete. Found here are 95,000 to 150,000 clones, roughly 92% of them singletons; the top ten hold around 1.8%. The sequencing here drew on peripheral blood, taken on day 0 of AZD1222 vaccination. V usage is TRBV5-1 and J usage is TRBJ2-1; D remains unclear. This sequence was found in an adult in good health. The CDR3 protein is CASSLGEGEQFF. The CDR3 DNA sequence: TGCGCCAGCAGCTTGGGGGAAGGTGAGCAGTTCTTC.